Listed below are T cell receptor beta chains from one sample, sequenced in a study of human T cells and chemical hapten exposure. A single record per CDR3 protein comes from TCRdb applying MiXCR to the RACE reads. The data hold around 120,000 distinct CDR3 sequences, with roughly 13% observed a single time. This material consisted of whole blood, taken in connection with sensitization to the hapten diphenylcyclopropenone (DPC). The receptors stem from a man younger than 30 with alopecia areata. Some clones in this sample may be carry-over from other donors' samples. Both conserved end residues are part of each CDR3. D genes are given only for firm matches. Clone size appears in some rows only: once, few, many, or a class for an expanded clone.

v_call	d_call	clone_size	j_call	cdr3_nt	cdr3_aa
TRBV7-2	TRBD1	NA	TRBJ1-4	TGTGCCAGCAGCTTCGGACAGGGGGCGGATGAAAAACTGTTTTTT	CASSFGQGADEKLFF
TRBV27	NA	NA	TRBJ2-1	TGTGCCAGCAGTTACCTCCCAAGGGCGGAGCAGTTCTTC	CASSYLPRAEQFF
TRBV4-2	TRBD2	NA	TRBJ2-7	TGTGCCAGCAGCCAAGAGAGGGCTAGCGGTAACTACGAGCAGTACTTC	CASSQERASGNYEQYF
TRBV6-1	NA	NA	TRBJ2-5	TGTGCCAGCAGTGAATGGGGGCCGGAGGTATCTGAAGAGACCCAGTACTTC	CASSEWGPEVSEETQYF
TRBV29-1	TRBD1	few	TRBJ1-2	TGCAGCGGGGGGGACAGTTCCGTCTTTAACTATGGCTACACCTTC	CSGGDSSVFNYGYTF
TRBV19	NA	NA	TRBJ1-1	TGTGCCAGTAGTATAGCCGGGATCGGCACTGAAGCTTTCTTT	CASSIAGIGTEAFF
TRBV6-2/TRBV6-3	NA	few	TRBJ1-4	TGTGCCAGCAGAAAACCGGCAGGGGCTCTTGAAAAACTGTTTTTT	CASRKPAGALEKLFF
TRBV2	TRBD1	NA	TRBJ2-3	TGTGCCAGCACTCCATATAGAGGGACAGGGGGGTCGACAGATACGCAGTATTTT	CASTPYRGTGGSTDTQYF
TRBV20-1	NA	NA	TRBJ1-1	TGCAGTGCTAGCTTAGGGGACCGCACTGAAGCTTTCTTT	CSASLGDRTEAFF
TRBV20-1	NA	few	TRBJ1-4	TGCAGTGCCCGAAGAGGTGGGGGGTCAGACAATGAAAAACTGTTTTTT	CSARRGGGSDNEKLFF
TRBV11-3	TRBD2	few	TRBJ2-3	TGTGCCAGCAGCTTAGGAGGCGGGGGTGCCACAGATACGCAGTATTTT	CASSLGGGGATDTQYF
TRBV24-1	NA	few	TRBJ1-2	TGTGCCACCAGTGATTCAAGGGGCTACACCTTC	CATSDSRGYTF
TRBV6-6	NA	NA	TRBJ1-5	TGTGCCAGCAGTTACACGCAACAGGTCAATCAGCCCCAGCATTTT	CASSYTQQVNQPQHF
TRBV3-1	TRBD2	NA	TRBJ2-2	TGTGCCAGCAGCCAAGCGGGGGGGACCGGGGAGCTGTTTTTT	CASSQAGGTGELFF
TRBV7-9	TRBD1	few	TRBJ1-6	TGTGCCAGCAGCGGGGGACAGGGCCTATATAATTCACCCCTCCACTTT	CASSGGQGLYNSPLHF
TRBV12-3/TRBV12-4	NA	NA	TRBJ2-3	TGTGCCAGCAGTTTTGGCACGCCCGTTACAGATACGCAGTATTTT	CASSFGTPVTDTQYF
TRBV5-1	TRBD1	NA	TRBJ1-4	TGCGCCAGCAGCGCGGACAGGGGGCCCGGAGGCAATGAAAAACTGTTTTTT	CASSADRGPGGNEKLFF
TRBV28	TRBD1	few	TRBJ2-7	TGTGCCAGCAGTTTACGGGACAGGGTAGTGATGTCCTACGAGCAGTACTTC	CASSLRDRVVMSYEQYF
TRBV20-1	NA	NA	TRBJ2-7	TGCAGTGCTAGAGTTCCCCCGTCCGGGGAGCCTATCTCCTACGAGCAGTACTTC	CSARVPPSGEPISYEQYF
TRBV5-1	NA	many	TRBJ1-1	TGCGCCAGCAGCTTGCGGCCAACGGGTCCTGAAGCTTTCTTT	CASSLRPTGPEAFF
TRBV6-6	NA	many	TRBJ1-1	TGTGCCAGCAGCGGGCAGGGGCGTACTGAAGCTTTCTTT	CASSGQGRTEAFF
TRBV12-3/TRBV12-4	NA	NA	TRBJ1-6	TGTGCCAGCAGTTTTTCCACGTTAGGGAATTCACCCCTCCACTTT	CASSFSTLGNSPLHF
TRBV4-3	NA	NA	TRBJ1-1	TGCGCCAGCAGCCAAGCTACCTCGGGAGGCACTGAAGCTTTCTTT	CASSQATSGGTEAFF
TRBV12-3/TRBV12-4	NA	many	TRBJ2-1	TGTGCCAGCAGTTTAGTCGTATTAGGTGAGCAGTTCTTC	CASSLVVLGEQFF
TRBV7-6	NA	many	TRBJ2-1	TGTGCCAGCAGCTTAAAGGGACCTGAGCAGTTCTTC	CASSLKGPEQFF
TRBV10-3	TRBD1	many	TRBJ1-3	TGTGCCATCAGTGAGTCGACAGGGGGAAACACCATATATTTT	CAISESTGGNTIYF
TRBV6-5	NA	NA	TRBJ1-1	TGTGCCAGAATGGGACGGGACGCGAACACTGAAGCTTTCTTT	CARMGRDANTEAFF
TRBV5-1	NA	NA	TRBJ2-7	TGCGCCAGCAGCTCGGCCCTCGGCCGGGAAGGTTACGAGCAGTACTTC	CASSSALGREGYEQYF
TRBV29-1	NA	many	TRBJ1-1	TGCAGCGTTGAAGGTTTAGTGAACACTGAAGCTTTCTTT	CSVEGLVNTEAFF
TRBV6-6	NA	many	TRBJ1-1	TGTGCCAGCTCGAAGAACACTGAAGCTTTCTTT	CASSKNTEAFF
TRBV10-3	NA	NA	TRBJ1-1	TGTGCCATCAGTCACGAGAACACTGAAGCTTTCTTT	CAISHENTEAFF
TRBV20-1	NA	NA	TRBJ2-7	TGCAGTGCTAGAGATGGGGGCATCTACGAGCAGTACTTC	CSARDGGIYEQYF
TRBV7-9	TRBD1	NA	TRBJ2-3	TGTGCCAGCAGCCCGGGGAGATACAGGGGTGGTACAGATACGCAGTATTTT	CASSPGRYRGGTDTQYF
TRBV6-5	TRBD1	NA	TRBJ1-1	TGTGCCAGCAGTTACGGCCGGACAGGGAGGACTGAAGCTTTCTTT	CASSYGRTGRTEAFF
TRBV5-1	NA	NA	TRBJ2-5	TGCGCCAGCGGCTTGGTGGGGGCGCATGAAGAGACCCAGTACTTC	CASGLVGAHEETQYF
TRBV11-2	TRBD2	few	TRBJ2-7	TGTGCCAGCAGCGAAAGGCCAGGGCTAGCGGGACCCTACGAGCAGTACTTC	CASSERPGLAGPYEQYF
TRBV6-1	NA	few	TRBJ1-1	TGTGCCAGCAGTGATCGGGCAGAAAACACTGAAGCTTTCTTT	CASSDRAENTEAFF
TRBV6-6	TRBD2	few	TRBJ2-7	TGTGCCAGCAGTTACTGGGAGGGGTACGAGCAGTACTTC	CASSYWEGYEQYF
TRBV11-2	NA	NA	TRBJ1-2	TGTGCCAGCAGCTTAGCATCGGGGAAGCAGATCAACTATGGCTACACCTTC	CASSLASGKQINYGYTF
TRBV11-3	TRBD1	few	TRBJ2-4	TGTGCCAGCAGCTTTCAGGGACAGTCAAACATTCAGTACTTC	CASSFQGQSNIQYF
TRBV20-1	NA	NA	TRBJ2-5	TGCAGTGCTAGATCAAACCCCCGGGACTTAAAAGAGACCCAGTACTTC	CSARSNPRDLKETQYF